This entry features one T cell receptor (beta chain) sequence. What it binds is not known. The sample is drawn from a study of T cells in Graves' hyperthyroidism and ophthalmopathy. Study-wide results and limits: A model built on 13 V-J features separated ophthalmopathy from stable hyperthyroidism. Peripheral blood also featured most of the thyroid clonotypes expanded above 0.001. Model output signaled ophthalmopathy a median around 6.9 months ahead of onset.

Amplification of TCR beta CDR3 regions used RNA as the template. The HTBI primer set served for first-round RT-PCR of the TCR CDR3. MiXCR, applied by TCRdb to the multiplex PCR reads, yields one record per CDR3 protein. The repertoire holds around 600,000 distinct CDR3 sequences, 14% seen once, with roughly 7% in the top ten. Diagnosis rested on symptoms, serum thyroxine and TRAb, thyroid ultrasound, and orbital computed tomography. Trimming took 4 bases from V and 5 from J, leaving 6 bases between them. The CDR3 loop spans 11 amino acids. Per germline, CDR1 SQVTM and CDR2 ANQGSEA. This clonotype was sampled from a woman younger than 35 with Graves' ophthalmopathy. Sequencing was done on a sample of blood. The chain links TRBV29-1 to TRBJ2-1, with D maybe TRBD2 (6 bases). The CDR3 nucleotides read TGCAGCGTTGTAGCGGACAATGAGCAGTTCTTC. This translates into CSVVADNEQFF.